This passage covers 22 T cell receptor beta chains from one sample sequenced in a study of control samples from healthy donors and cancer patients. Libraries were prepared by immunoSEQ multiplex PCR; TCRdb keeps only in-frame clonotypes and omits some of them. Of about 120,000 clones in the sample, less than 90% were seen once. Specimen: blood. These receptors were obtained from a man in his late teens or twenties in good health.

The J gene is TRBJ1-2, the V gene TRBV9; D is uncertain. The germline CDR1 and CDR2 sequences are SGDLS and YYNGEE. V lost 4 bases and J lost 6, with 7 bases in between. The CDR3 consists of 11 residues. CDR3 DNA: TGTGCCAGCAGCCGCGAGGATGGCTACACCTTC. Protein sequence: CASSREDGYTF. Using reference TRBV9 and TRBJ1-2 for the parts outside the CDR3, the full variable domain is DSGVTQTPKHLITATGQRVTLRCSPRSGDLSVYWYQQSLDQGLQFLIQYYNGEERAKGNILERFSAQQFPDLHSELNLSSLELGDSALYFCASSREDGYTFGSGTRLTVV.

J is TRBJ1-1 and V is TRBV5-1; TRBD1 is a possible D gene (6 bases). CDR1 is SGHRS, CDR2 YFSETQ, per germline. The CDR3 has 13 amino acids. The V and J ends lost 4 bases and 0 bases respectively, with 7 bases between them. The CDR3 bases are TGCGCCAGCAGCAACAGGGTGAACACTGAAGCTTTCTTT. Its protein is CASSNRVNTEAFF.

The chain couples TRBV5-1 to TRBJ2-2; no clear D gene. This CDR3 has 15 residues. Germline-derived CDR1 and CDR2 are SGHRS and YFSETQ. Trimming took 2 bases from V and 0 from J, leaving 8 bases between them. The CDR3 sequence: CASSFLISNTGELFF. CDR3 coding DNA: TGCGCCAGCAGCTTCCTAATCTCGAACACCGGGGAGCTGTTTTTT.

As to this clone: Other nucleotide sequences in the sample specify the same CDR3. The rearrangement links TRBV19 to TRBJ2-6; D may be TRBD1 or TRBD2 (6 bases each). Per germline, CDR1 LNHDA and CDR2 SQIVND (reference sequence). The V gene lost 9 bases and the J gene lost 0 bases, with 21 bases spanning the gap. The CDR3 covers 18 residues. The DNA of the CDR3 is TGTGCCAGCTCATTGGGTCTGAGGGGGGACTCTGGGGCCAACGTCCTGACTTTC. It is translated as CASSLGLRGDSGANVLTF.

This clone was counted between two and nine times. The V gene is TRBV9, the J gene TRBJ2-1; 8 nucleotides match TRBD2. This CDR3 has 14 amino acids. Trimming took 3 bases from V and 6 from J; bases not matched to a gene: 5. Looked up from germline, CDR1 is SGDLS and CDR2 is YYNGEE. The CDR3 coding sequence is TGTGCCAGCAGCGCTTACAGCGGGGGCAATGAGCAGTTCTTC. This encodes CASSAYSGGNEQFF.

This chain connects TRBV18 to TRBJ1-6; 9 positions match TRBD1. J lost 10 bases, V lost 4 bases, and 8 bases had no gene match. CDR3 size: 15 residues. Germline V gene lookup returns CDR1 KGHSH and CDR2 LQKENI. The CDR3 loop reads CASSRQGGPRSPLHF. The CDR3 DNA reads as TGTGCCAGCTCACGACAGGGGGGGCCGAGGTCACCCCTCCACTTT.

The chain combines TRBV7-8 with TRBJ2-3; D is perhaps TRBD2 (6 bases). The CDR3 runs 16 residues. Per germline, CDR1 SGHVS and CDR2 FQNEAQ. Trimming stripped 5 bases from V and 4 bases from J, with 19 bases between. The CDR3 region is CASSVLLARESDTQYF. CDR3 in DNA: TGTGCCAGCAGCGTACTACTAGCCCGAGAGTCAGATACGCAGTATTTT.

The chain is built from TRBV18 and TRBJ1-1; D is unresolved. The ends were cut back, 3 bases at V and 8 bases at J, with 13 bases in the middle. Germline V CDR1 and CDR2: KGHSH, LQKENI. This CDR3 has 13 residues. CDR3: CASSPEYGYEAFF. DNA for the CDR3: TGTGCCAGCTCACCGGAATACGGGTACGAAGCTTTCTTT. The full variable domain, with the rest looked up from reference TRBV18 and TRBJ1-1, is NAGVMQNPRHLVRRRGQEARLRCSPMKGHSHVYWYRQLPEEGLKFMVYLQKENIIDESGMPKERFSAEFPKEGPSILRIQQVVRGDSAAYFCASSPEYGYEAFFGQGTRLTVV.

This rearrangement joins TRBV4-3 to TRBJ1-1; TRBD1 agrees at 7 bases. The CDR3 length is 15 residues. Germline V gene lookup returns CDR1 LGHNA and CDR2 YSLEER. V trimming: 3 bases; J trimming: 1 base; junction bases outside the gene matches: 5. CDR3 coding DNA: TGCGCCAGCAGCCAGGCCCGGGACAGGAACACTGAAGCTTTCTTT. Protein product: CASSQARDRNTEAFF.

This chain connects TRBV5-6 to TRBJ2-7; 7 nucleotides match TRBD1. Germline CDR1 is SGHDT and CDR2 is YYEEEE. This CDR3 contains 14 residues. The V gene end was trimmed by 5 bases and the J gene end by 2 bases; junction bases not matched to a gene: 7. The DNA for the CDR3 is TGTGCCAGCAGGTTGACAGGGAGCACCTACGAGCAGTACTTC. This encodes CASRLTGSTYEQYF. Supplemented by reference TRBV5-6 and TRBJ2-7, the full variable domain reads DAGVTQSPTHLIKTRGQQVTLRCSPKSGHDTVSWYQQALGQGPQFIFQYYEEEERQRGNFPDRFSGHQFPNYSSELNVNALLLGDSALYLCASRLTGSTYEQYFGPGTRLTVT.

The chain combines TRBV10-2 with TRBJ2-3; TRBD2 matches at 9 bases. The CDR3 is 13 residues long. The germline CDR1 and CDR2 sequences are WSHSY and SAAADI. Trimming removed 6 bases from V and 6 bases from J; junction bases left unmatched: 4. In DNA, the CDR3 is TGCGCCAGCAGGGGACTAGCATCGGATACGCAGTATTTT. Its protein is CASRGLASDTQYF.

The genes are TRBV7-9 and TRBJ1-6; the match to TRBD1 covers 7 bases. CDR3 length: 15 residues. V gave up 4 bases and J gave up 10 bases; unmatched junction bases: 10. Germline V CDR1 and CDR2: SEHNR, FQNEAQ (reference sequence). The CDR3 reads CASSSDRDSSSPLHF. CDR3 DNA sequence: TGTGCCAGCAGCTCCGACCGGGACAGTTCGTCACCCCTCCACTTT.

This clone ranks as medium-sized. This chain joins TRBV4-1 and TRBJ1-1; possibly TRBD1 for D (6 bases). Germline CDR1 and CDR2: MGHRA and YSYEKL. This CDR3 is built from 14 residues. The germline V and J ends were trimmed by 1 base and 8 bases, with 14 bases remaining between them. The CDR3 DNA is TGCGCCAGCAGCCAAGTGGGGGCAGGGTGGGAAGCTTTCTTT. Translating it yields CASSQVGAGWEAFF.

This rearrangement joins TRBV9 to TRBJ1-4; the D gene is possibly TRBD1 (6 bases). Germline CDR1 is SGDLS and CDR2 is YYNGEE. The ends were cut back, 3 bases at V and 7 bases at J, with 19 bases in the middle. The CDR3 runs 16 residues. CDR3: CASSGDRRGMGEKLFF. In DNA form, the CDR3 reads TGTGCCAGCAGCGGAGACCGCAGGGGTATGGGTGAAAAACTGTTTTTT.

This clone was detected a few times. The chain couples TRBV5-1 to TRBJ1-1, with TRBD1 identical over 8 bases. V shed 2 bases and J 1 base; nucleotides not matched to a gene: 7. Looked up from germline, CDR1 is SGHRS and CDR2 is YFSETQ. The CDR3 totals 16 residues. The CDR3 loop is CASSLQAGTGNTEAFF. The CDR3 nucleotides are TGCGCCAGCAGCTTACAAGCCGGGACAGGGAACACTGAAGCTTTCTTT.

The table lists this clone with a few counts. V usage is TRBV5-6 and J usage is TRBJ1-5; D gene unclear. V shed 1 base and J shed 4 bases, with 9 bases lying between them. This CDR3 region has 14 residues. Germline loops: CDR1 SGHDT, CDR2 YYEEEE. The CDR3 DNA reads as TGTGCCAGCAGCTTGCGCAGAGGGAATCAGCCCCAGCATTTT. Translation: CASSLRRGNQPQHF.

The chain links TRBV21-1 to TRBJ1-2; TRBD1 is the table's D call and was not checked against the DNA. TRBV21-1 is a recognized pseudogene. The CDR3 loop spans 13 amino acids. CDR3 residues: CASAGDRNYGYTF. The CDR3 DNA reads TGTGCCAGCGCCGGTGACAGGAACTATGGCTACACCTTC.

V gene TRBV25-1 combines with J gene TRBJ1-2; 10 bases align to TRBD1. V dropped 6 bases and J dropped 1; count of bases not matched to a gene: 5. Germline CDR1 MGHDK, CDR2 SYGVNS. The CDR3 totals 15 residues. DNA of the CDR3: TGTGCCAGCAGGGGGACAGGGGCGGATAACTATGGCTACACCTTC. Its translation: CASRGTGADNYGYTF.

CDR3 loop: CASSPTLNTEAFF. CDR3 DNA: TGTGCCAGCAGCCCTACCTTGAACACTGAAGCTTTCTTT. This chain connects TRBV7-3 to TRBJ1-1; D gene ambiguous. Germline lookup yields CDR1 SGHTA and CDR2 FQGTGA. The CDR3 covers 13 residues. Trimming removed 5 bases from V and 0 bases from J, with 7 bases in between.

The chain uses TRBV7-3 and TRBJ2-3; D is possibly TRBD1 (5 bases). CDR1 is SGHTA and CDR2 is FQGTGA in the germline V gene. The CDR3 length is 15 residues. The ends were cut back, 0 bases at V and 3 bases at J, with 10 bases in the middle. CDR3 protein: CASSLTGAGTDTQYF. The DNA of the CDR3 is TGTGCCAGCAGCTTAACAGGCGCAGGGACAGATACGCAGTATTTT.

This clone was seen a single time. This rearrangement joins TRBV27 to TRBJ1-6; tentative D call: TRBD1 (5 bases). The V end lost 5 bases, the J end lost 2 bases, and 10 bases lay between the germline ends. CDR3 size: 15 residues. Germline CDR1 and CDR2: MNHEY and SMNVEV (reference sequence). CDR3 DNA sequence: TGTGCCAGCAGTACAATACAGGCCTATAATTCACCCCTCCACTTT. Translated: CASSTIQAYNSPLHF.

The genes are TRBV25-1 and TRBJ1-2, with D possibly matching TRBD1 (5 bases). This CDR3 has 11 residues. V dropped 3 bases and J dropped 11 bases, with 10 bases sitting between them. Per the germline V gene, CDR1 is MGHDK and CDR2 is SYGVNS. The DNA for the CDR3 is TGTGCCAGCAGTGATGGGGGGTCATACACCTTC. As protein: CASSDGGSYTF.